A single sample is the source of the 10 T cell receptor beta chains below, sequenced in a study of regulatory T cells in long-lasting Graves disease. According to the study, TCR beta libraries were built with iRepertoire HTBI primers and CDR3-region Arm-PCR. Each CDR3 protein is one row after TCRdb ran MiXCR on the multiplex PCR reads. The sample carries around 450,000 distinct CDR3 sequences, about 22% recorded once. Described time point: persistent/refractory GD, antithyroid drugs over 5 years with positive TRAb. The TCR library was made from RNA extracted from PBMCs. Sequenced material: peripheral blood mononuclear cells (PBMCs), taken when the disease was refractory, from a patient treated with antithyroid drugs. The receptors were gathered from a female donor with Graves disease.

The CDR3 DNA reads TGTGCCAGCAGCTTCGGAGGGCAGGCTGAGCAGTTCTTC. It encodes CASSFGGQAEQFF. This chain uses TRBV7-2 with TRBJ2-1; the D gene is possibly TRBD2 (6 bases). Trimming removed 3 bases from V and 9 bases from J, with 12 bases in between. The germline V gene encodes CDR1 SGHTA and CDR2 FQGNSA. The CDR3 spans 13 residues. Full variable domain (rest looked up from reference TRBV7-2 and TRBJ2-1): GAGVSQSPSNKVTEKGKDVELRCDPISGHTALYWYRQSLGQGLEFLIYFQGNSAPDKSGLPSDRFSAERTGGSVSTLTIQRTQQEDSAVYLCASSFGGQAEQFFGPGTRLTVL.

This clonotype was found many times. The CDR3 region has the DNA TGTGCCAGCAGTGGGGACACAGGACAGCCCCAGCATTTT. Translation: CASSGDTGQPQHF. The chain couples TRBV2 to TRBJ1-5, with D possibly TRBD1 on 6 matching bases. V was clipped by 4 bases and J by 7 bases, with 11 bases between them. The germline CDR1 and CDR2 sequences are SNHLY and FYNNEI. This CDR3 has 13 amino acids. Filled out from reference TRBV2 and TRBJ1-5, the complete variable domain reads EPEVTQTPSHQVTQMGQEVILRCVPISNHLYFYWYRQILGQKVEFLVSFYNNEISEKSEIFDDQFSVERPDGSNFTLKIRSTKLEDSAMYFCASSGDTGQPQHFGDGTRLSIL.

This clonotype has at least ten counts. The chain employs TRBV20-1 and TRBJ1-4, with D unresolved. Deletions cut 0 bases from V and 11 bases from J, with 10 bases between. CDR1 and CDR2 (germline): DFQATT, SNEGSKA (reference sequence). The CDR3 totals 12 residues. CDR3 sequence reads: CSARDQALKLFF. CDR3 nucleotides: TGCAGTGCTAGAGACCAGGCCCTCAAACTGTTTTTT.

This clonotype was found many times. The genes are TRBV28 and TRBJ2-7; D is unresolved. V lost 3 bases and J lost 7, with 37 bases in between. Germline V gene data show CDR1 as MDHEN and CDR2 as SYDVKM. The CDR3 contains 21 residues. The CDR3 sequence is CASSFGPLLLSHERSSKEQYF. The DNA for the CDR3 is TGTGCCAGCAGTTTCGGGCCTCTTCTTCTATCCCACGAGAGAAGTTCGAAAGAGCAGTACTTC. Looking up the rest from reference TRBV28 and TRBJ2-7 gives the full variable domain: DVKVTQSSRYLVKRTGEKVFLECVQDMDHENMFWYRQDPGLGLRLIYFSYDVKMKEKGDIPEGYSVSREKKERFSLILESASTNQTSMYLCASSFGPLLLSHERSSKEQYFGPGTRLTVT.

This clonotype has a handful of counts. The chain uses TRBV10-3 and TRBJ2-1, with D perhaps TRBD2 (5 bases). This CDR3 has 16 residues. Trimming pared 2 bases from V and 2 bases from J, leaving 13 bases between. The V gene's germline CDR1 is ENHRY and CDR2 SYGVKD. The CDR3 nucleotides read TGTGCCATCAGTGAGCCGACCGGGGTAACCTACAATGAGCAGTTCTTC. Protein: CAISEPTGVTYNEQFF.

The V gene is TRBV6-5, the J gene TRBJ2-3, with 7 bases identical to TRBD2. Germline CDR1 and CDR2: MNHEY and SVGAGI. The CDR3 consists of 16 residues. Trimming cost V 2 bases and J 2 bases; bases outside gene matches: 7. In DNA, the CDR3 is TGTGCCAGCAGTTACCCCTCAGCGGGACCCACAGATACGCAGTATTTT. Translated: CASSYPSAGPTDTQYF.

This clonotype was found a few times. The V gene is TRBV7-9, the J gene TRBJ1-2, with TRBD1 identical over 7 bases. The CDR3 covers 14 residues. Losses at the gene ends were 6 bases for V and 5 bases for J; bases not matched to a gene: 9. Germline CDR1 is SEHNR and CDR2 is FQNEAQ (reference sequence). CDR3 residues: CASRPGTEGYGYTF. DNA of the CDR3: TGTGCCAGCAGGCCCGGGACAGAGGGGTATGGCTACACCTTC.

This clonotype has ten or more counts. The CDR3 sequence is CASSREGNTEAFF. CDR3 in DNA: TGTGCCAGCAGCCGGGAGGGGAACACTGAAGCTTTCTTT. The chain is built from TRBV3-1 and TRBJ1-1; D not certain. The CDR3 is 13 amino acids. Trimming pared 4 bases from V and 1 base from J, leaving 7 bases between. Germline V lookup: CDR1 LGHDT, CDR2 YNNKEL (reference sequence).

This clonotype was counted ten times or more. The gene calls are TRBV28 and TRBJ2-7, with D possibly matching TRBD2 (6 bases). The CDR3 length is 16 residues. V was pared by 6 bases and J by 3 bases, with 21 bases between. Germline V CDR1 and CDR2: MDHEN, SYDVKM. CDR3 coding DNA: TGTGCCAGCAGCATTACGGGACTCAGCCAATTCTACGAGCAGTACTTC. As protein: CASSITGLSQFYEQYF.

J is TRBJ2-5 and V is TRBV29-1; 8 nucleotides agree with TRBD1. CDR3 size: 12 residues. CDR1 SQVTM and CDR2 ANQGSEA come from the germline V gene. Unmatched junction bases numbered 6, after V lost 7 bases and J lost 5 bases. The CDR3 region has the DNA TGCAGCGCCAACAGGGGGAGGGAGACCCAGTACTTC. It translates to CSANRGRETQYF.